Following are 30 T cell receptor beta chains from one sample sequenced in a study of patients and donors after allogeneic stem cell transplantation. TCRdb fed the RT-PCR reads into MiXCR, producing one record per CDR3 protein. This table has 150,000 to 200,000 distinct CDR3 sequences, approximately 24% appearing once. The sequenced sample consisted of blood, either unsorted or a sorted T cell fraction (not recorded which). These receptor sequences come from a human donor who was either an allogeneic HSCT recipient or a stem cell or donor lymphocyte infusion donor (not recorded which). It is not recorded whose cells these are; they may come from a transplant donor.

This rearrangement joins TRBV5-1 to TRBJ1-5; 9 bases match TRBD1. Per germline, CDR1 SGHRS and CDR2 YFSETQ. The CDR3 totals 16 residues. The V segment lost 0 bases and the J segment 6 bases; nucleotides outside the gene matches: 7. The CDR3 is CASSLGPGQGGQPQHF. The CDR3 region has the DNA TGCGCCAGCAGCTTGGGCCCGGGACAGGGTGGTCAGCCCCAGCATTTT.

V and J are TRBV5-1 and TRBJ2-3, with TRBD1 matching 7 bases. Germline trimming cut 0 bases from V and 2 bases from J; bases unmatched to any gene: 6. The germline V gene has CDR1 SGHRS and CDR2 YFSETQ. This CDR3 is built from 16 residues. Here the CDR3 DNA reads TGCGCCAGCAGCTTGGGGGACAGACCGAACACAGATACGCAGTATTTT. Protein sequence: CASSLGDRPNTDTQYF.

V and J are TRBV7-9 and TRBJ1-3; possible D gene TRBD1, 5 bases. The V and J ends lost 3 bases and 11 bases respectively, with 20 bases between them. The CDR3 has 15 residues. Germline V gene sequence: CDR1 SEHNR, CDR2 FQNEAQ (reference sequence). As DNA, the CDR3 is TGTGCCAGCAGCTTGGACGAACCGGGACTTTTTCCCATATATTTT. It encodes CASSLDEPGLFPIYF.

The CDR3 region has the DNA TGTGCCAGCAGCTACCGGCGGGGGGACTTCACAGATACGCAGTATTTT. It yields the protein CASSYRRGDFTDTQYF. The V call is TRBV6-2 or TRBV6-3, the J call TRBJ2-3, with 8 bases identical to TRBD2. Germline CDR1 is MNHEY and CDR2 is SVGEGT. The V segment lost 6 bases and the J segment 2 bases; nucleotides outside the gene matches: 10. The CDR3 loop spans 16 amino acids.

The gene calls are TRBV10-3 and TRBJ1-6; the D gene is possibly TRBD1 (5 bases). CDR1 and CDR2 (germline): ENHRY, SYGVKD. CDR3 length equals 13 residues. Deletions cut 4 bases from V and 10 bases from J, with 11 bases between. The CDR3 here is CAISVGDGSPLHF. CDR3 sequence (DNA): TGTGCCATCAGTGTAGGGGACGGCTCACCCCTCCACTTT.

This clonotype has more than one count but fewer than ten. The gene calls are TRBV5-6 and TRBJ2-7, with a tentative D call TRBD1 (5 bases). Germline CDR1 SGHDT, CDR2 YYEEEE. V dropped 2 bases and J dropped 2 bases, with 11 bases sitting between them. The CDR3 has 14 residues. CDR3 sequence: CASSFQGLTYEQYF. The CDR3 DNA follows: TGTGCCAGCAGCTTTCAGGGCCTTACCTACGAGCAGTACTTC.

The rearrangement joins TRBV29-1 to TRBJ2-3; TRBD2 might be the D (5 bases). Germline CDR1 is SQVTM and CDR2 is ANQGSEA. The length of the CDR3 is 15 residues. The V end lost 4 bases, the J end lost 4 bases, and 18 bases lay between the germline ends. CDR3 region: CSVGPAAAGADTQYF. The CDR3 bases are TGCAGCGTTGGACCCGCGGCAGCCGGGGCAGATACGCAGTATTTT.

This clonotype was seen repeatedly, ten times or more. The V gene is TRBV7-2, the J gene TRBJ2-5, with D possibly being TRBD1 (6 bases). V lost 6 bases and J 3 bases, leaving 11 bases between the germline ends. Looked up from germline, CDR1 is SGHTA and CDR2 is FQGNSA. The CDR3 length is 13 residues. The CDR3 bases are TGTGCCAGCAGAGGACAGCGAAAAGAGACCCAGTACTTC. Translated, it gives CASRGQRKETQYF.

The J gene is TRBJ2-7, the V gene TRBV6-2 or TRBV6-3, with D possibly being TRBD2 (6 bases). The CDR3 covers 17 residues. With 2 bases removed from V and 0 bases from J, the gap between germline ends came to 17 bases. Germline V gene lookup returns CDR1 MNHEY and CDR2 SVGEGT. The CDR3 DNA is TGTGCCAGCAGTTACCCATCCTTGGGGGGATACTCCTACGAGCAGTACTTC. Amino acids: CASSYPSLGGYSYEQYF.

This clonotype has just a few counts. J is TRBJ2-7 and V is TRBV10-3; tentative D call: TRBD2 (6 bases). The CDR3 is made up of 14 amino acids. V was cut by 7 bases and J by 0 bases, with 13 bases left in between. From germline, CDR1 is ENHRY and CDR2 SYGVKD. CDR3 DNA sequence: TGTGCCATCAAAGGGGACGGGAGCTCCTACGAGCAGTACTTC. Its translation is CAIKGDGSSYEQYF.

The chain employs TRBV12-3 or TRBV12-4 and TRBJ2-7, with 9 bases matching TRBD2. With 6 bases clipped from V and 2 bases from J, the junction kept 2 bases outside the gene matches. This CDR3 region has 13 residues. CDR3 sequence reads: CASRREGPYEQYF. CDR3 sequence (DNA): TGTGCCAGCAGGCGGGAGGGACCCTACGAGCAGTACTTC.

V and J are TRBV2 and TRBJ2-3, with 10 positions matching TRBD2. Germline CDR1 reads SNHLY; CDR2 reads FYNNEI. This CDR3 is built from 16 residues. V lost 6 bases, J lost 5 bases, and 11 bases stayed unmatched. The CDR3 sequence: CASRSSGREVRDTQYF. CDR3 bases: TGTGCCAGCAGATCAAGCGGGAGGGAAGTCAGAGATACGCAGTATTTT.

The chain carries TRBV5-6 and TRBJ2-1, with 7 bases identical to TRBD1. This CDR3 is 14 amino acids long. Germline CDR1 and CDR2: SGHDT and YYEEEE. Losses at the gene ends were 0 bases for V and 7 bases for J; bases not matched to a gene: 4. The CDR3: CASSLVTGLNEQFF. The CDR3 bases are TGTGCCAGCAGCTTGGTGACAGGGCTTAATGAGCAGTTCTTC.

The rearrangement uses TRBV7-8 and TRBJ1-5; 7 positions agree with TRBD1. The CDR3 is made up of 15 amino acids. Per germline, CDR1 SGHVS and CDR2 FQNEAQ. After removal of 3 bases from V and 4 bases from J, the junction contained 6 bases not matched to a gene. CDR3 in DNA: TGTGCCAGCAGCTTGTCGACAGGGCCTAATCAGCCCCAGCATTTT. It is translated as CASSLSTGPNQPQHF.

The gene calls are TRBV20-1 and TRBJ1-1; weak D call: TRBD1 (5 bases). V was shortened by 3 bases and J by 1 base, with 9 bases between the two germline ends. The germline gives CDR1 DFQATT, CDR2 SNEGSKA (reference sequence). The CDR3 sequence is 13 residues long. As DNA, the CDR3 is TGCAGTGCTAGTTGGGGCCGGAACACTGAAGCTTTCTTT. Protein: CSASWGRNTEAFF.

CDR3 loop: CASSSKDTEAFF. Written as DNA, the CDR3 is TGTGCCAGCAGCTCCAAGGACACTGAAGCTTTCTTT. V usage is TRBV5-8 and J usage is TRBJ1-1; no firm D call. CDR1 SGHTS and CDR2 YDEGEE come from the germline V gene. The ends were cut back, 3 bases at V and 3 bases at J, with 6 bases in the middle. The CDR3 sequence is 12 residues long.

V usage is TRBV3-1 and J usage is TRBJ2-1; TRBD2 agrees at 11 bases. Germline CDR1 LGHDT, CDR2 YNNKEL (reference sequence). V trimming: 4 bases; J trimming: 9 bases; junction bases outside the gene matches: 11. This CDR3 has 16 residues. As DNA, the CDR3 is TGTGCCAGCAGCCCTCTGACTAGCGGGATAGTTAGTGAGCAGTTCTTC. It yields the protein CASSPLTSGIVSEQFF.

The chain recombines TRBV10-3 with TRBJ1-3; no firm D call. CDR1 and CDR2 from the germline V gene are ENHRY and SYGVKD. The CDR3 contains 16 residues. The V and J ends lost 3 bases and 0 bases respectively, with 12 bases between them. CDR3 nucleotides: TGTGCCATCAGTGACTTGGGTCGAAGCTCTGGAAACACCATATATTTT. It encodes CAISDLGRSSGNTIYF.

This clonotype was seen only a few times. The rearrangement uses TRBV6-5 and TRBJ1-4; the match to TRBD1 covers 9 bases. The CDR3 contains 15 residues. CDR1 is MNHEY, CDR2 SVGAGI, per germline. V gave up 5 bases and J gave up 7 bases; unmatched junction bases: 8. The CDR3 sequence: CASSPDRGDVEKLFF. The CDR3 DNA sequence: TGTGCCAGCAGTCCCGACAGGGGGGATGTTGAAAAACTGTTTTTT.

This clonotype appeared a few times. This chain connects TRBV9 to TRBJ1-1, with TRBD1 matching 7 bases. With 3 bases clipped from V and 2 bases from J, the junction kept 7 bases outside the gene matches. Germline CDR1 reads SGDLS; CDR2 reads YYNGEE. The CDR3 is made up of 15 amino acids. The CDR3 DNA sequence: TGTGCCAGCAGCGCCTTAGGGGGCCTCAACACTGAAGCTTTCTTT. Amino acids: CASSALGGLNTEAFF.

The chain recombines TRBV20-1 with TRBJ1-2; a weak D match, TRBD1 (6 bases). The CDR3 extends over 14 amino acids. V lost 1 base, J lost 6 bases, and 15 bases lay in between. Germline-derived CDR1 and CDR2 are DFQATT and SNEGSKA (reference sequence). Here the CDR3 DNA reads TGCAGTGCTAGAGTACTACAGAGGGGGGATGGCTACACCTTC. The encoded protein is CSARVLQRGDGYTF.

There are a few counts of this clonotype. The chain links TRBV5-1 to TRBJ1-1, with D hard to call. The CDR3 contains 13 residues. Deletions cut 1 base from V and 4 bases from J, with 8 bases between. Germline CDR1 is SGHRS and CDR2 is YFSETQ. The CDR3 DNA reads TGCGCCAGCAGCTTGTTTGAGTTCACTGAAGCTTTCTTT. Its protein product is CASSLFEFTEAFF.

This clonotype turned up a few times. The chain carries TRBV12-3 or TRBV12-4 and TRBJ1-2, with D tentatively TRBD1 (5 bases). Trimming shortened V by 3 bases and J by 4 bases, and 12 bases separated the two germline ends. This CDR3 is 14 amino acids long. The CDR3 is CASSLSGTGYGYTF. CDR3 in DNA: TGTGCCAGCAGTTTGTCAGGGACCGGCTATGGCTACACCTTC.

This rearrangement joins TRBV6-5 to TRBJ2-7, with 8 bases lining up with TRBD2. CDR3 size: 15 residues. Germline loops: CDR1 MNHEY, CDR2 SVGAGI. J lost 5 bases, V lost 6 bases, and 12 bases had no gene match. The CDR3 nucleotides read TGTGCCAGCAGATCCCAGGGACTAGTGATCCACGAGCAGTACTTC. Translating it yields CASRSQGLVIHEQYF.

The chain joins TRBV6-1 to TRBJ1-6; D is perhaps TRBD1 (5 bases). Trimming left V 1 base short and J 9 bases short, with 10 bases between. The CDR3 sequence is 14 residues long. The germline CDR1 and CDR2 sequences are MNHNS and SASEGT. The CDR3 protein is CASSEVGGFSPLHF. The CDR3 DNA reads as TGTGCCAGCAGTGAAGTGGGGGGGTTTTCACCCCTCCACTTT.

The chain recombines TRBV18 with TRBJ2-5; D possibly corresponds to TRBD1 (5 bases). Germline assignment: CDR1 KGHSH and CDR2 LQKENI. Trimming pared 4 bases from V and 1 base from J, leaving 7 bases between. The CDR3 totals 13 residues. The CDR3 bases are TGTGCCAGCTCACATGACAGCCAAGAGACCCAGTACTTC. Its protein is CASSHDSQETQYF.

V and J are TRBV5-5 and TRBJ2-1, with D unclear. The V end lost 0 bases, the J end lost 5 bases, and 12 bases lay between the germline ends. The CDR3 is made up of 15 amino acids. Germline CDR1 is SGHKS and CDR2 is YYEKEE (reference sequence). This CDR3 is CASSLGLRNNNEQFF. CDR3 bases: TGTGCCAGCAGCTTGGGGCTCCGAAATAACAATGAGCAGTTCTTC.

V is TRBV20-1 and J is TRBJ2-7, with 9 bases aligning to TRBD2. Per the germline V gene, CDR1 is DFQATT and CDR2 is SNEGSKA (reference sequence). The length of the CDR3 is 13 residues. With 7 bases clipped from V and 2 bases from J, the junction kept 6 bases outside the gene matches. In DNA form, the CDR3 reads TGCAGTGTTGTGACTAGCGGCCCCTACGAGCAGTACTTC. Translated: CSVVTSGPYEQYF.

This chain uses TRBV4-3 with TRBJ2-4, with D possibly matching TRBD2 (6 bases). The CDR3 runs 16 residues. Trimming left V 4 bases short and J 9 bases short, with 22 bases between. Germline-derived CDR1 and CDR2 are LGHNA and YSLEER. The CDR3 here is CASSPLIGGLGVIQYF. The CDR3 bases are TGCGCCAGCAGCCCTCTGATTGGGGGACTCGGGGTCATTCAGTACTTC.

The chain's CDR3 is CASSPVGIPSYEQYF. DNA of the CDR3: TGTGCCAGCAGCCCGGTCGGGATCCCTTCCTACGAGCAGTACTTC. The rearrangement joins TRBV5-6 to TRBJ2-7, with a possible D match to TRBD2 (5 bases). There are 15 residues in the CDR3. The V and J ends lost 4 bases and 1 base respectively, with 15 bases between them. The germline V gene encodes CDR1 SGHDT and CDR2 YYEEEE.